Below, one T cell receptor (beta chain) is given with its context. Profiling relied on immunoSEQ multiplex PCR, and the TCRdb table lists in-frame clones only, not all of them. Of about 120,000 clones listed, approximately 88% are singletons. These data originate in a study of control samples from healthy donors and cancer patients. Germline V gene sequence: CDR1 SGHTA, CDR2 FQGNSA. CDR3 length equals 14 residues. V was clipped by 1 base and J by 1 base, with 8 bases between them. This chain links TRBV7-2 with TRBJ2-7; D is perhaps TRBD1 (5 bases). Sequenced material: blood. The receptor was isolated from a man aged 45-65 years in good health. The CDR3 DNA sequence: TGTGCCAGCAGCTTAGTCGCAGGGTCCTACGAGCAGTACTTC. Protein product: CASSLVAGSYEQYF.